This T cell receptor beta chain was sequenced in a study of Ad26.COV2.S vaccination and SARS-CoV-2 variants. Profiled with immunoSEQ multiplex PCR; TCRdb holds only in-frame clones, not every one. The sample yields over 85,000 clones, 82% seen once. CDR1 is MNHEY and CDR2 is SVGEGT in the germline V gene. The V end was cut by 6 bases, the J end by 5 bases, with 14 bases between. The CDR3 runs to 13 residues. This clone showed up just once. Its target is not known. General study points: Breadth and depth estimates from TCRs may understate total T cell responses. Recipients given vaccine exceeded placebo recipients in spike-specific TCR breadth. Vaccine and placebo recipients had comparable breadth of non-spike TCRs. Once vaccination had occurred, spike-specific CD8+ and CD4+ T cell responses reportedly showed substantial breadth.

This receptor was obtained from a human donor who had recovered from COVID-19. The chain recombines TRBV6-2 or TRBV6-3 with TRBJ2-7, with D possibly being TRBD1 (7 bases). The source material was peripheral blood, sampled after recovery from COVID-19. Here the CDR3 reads CASSRGTVNEQYF. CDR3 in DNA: TGTGCCAGCAGCCGCGGGACAGTTAACGAGCAGTACTTC.